This is a list of T cell receptor beta chains from one sample in a study of regulatory T cells in long-lasting Graves disease. TCRdb analysed the multiplex PCR reads with MiXCR anew, one entry per CDR3 protein. The sample contains about 460,000 distinct CDR3 sequences, 14% of which appear only once. The sample was also reused in another study, on T cells in Graves' hyperthyroidism and ophthalmopathy.

The sequences come from peripheral blood mononuclear cells (PBMCs), collected at new diagnosis, from a patient treated with antithyroid drugs. Receptors originate from a woman aged 45-59 years with Graves disease. The CDR3 runs from the conserved cysteine through the conserved F or W. Fields, in order: clone size, J gene, V gene, D gene, CDR3 DNA, CDR3 protein. The D gene is left open where the match is weak. Clone sizes are given selectively: once, few, many, or a class where the clone is expanded.

abundance: many; j_gene: TRBJ2-7; v_gene: TRBV20-1; d_gene: TRBD2; CDR3nt: TGCAGTGCTAGAATCGGGACTAGCCTTCCCGAGCAGTACTTC; CDR3aa: CSARIGTSLPEQYF
abundance: -; j_gene: TRBJ2-1; v_gene: TRBV7-9; d_gene: TRBD2; CDR3nt: TGTGCCAGCAGCTTAGCGGCACTAGCGCGCCTACCTAATGAGCAGTTCTTC; CDR3aa: CASSLAALARLPNEQFF
abundance: -; j_gene: TRBJ1-5; v_gene: TRBV2; d_gene: TRBD1; CDR3nt: TGTGCCAGCACCGCGGGACAGGGGGGACAGCCCCAGCATTTT; CDR3aa: CASTAGQGGQPQHF
abundance: many; j_gene: TRBJ1-2; v_gene: TRBV5-1; d_gene: TRBD1; CDR3nt: TGCGCCAGCAGCTACGGACAGGTAGCTAACTATGGCTACACCTTC; CDR3aa: CASSYGQVANYGYTF
abundance: many; j_gene: TRBJ2-7; v_gene: TRBV5-5; d_gene: TRBD1; CDR3nt: TGTGCCAGCAGCTGGGACAGTCGGAACTACGAGCAGTACTTC; CDR3aa: CASSWDSRNYEQYF
abundance: few; j_gene: TRBJ2-2; v_gene: TRBV12-3/TRBV12-4; d_gene: -; CDR3nt: TGTGCCAGCAATTTAGCTTTGGCGAACACCGGGGAGCTGTTTTTT; CDR3aa: CASNLALANTGELFF
abundance: many; j_gene: TRBJ1-1; v_gene: TRBV19; d_gene: TRBD1; CDR3nt: TGTGCCAGTAGTATGACAGGGTGGTATGGGAACACTGAAGCTTTCTTT; CDR3aa: CASSMTGWYGNTEAFF
abundance: -; j_gene: TRBJ1-4; v_gene: TRBV28; d_gene: -; CDR3nt: TGTGCCACCATCCGGTCCGCTAATGAAAAACTGTTTTTT; CDR3aa: CATIRSANEKLFF
abundance: -; j_gene: TRBJ1-2; v_gene: TRBV27; d_gene: -; CDR3nt: TGTGCCAGCAGTCCTCGCTCTCAGAGAAGTGGCTACACCTTC; CDR3aa: CASSPRSQRSGYTF
abundance: few; j_gene: TRBJ2-1; v_gene: TRBV20-1; d_gene: TRBD2; CDR3nt: TGCAGTGCTACACCGACTAGCAGAATCTACAATGAGCAGTTCTTC; CDR3aa: CSATPTSRIYNEQFF
abundance: many; j_gene: TRBJ2-6; v_gene: TRBV5-5; d_gene: -; CDR3nt: TGTGCCAGCAGCCTTATGGAGGGACCCAACGTCCTGACTTTC; CDR3aa: CASSLMEGPNVLTF
abundance: many; j_gene: TRBJ2-7; v_gene: TRBV12-3/TRBV12-4; d_gene: TRBD1; CDR3nt: TGTGCCACAATGGGGAGCACCGGGACAGGGAACTACGAGCAGTACTTC; CDR3aa: CATMGSTGTGNYEQYF
abundance: many; j_gene: TRBJ2-7; v_gene: TRBV11-2; d_gene: -; CDR3nt: TGTGCCAGCAGCTTAGCAGCCTTGCCCTACGAGCAGTACTTC; CDR3aa: CASSLAALPYEQYF
abundance: many; j_gene: TRBJ1-1; v_gene: TRBV7-9; d_gene: -; CDR3nt: TGTGCCAGCAGCGGGCGGGGGGACACTGAAGCTTTCTTT; CDR3aa: CASSGRGDTEAFF
abundance: few; j_gene: TRBJ2-7; v_gene: TRBV6-1; d_gene: -; CDR3nt: TGTGCCACCACGGTAGAGACTAGTTCCTACGAGCAGTACTTC; CDR3aa: CATTVETSSYEQYF
abundance: -; j_gene: TRBJ2-1; v_gene: TRBV28; d_gene: -; CDR3nt: TGTGCCAGCAGTGAGATTAGCGGTTCCTACAATGAGCAGTTCTTC; CDR3aa: CASSEISGSYNEQFF
abundance: many; j_gene: TRBJ1-1; v_gene: TRBV27; d_gene: -; CDR3nt: TGTGCCAGCAGTCCCTTCGGTGTCATGAACACTGAAGCTTTCTTT; CDR3aa: CASSPFGVMNTEAFF
abundance: -; j_gene: TRBJ2-1; v_gene: TRBV19; d_gene: -; CDR3nt: TGTGCCAGTAGTATAGCTGGGGTCCCCTCCTACAATGAGCAGTTCTTC; CDR3aa: CASSIAGVPSYNEQFF
abundance: many; j_gene: TRBJ2-3; v_gene: TRBV28; d_gene: -; CDR3nt: TGTGCCAGCAGTTTACCAGGGGCCAGCACAGATACGCAGTATTTT; CDR3aa: CASSLPGASTDTQYF
abundance: few; j_gene: TRBJ2-1; v_gene: TRBV9; d_gene: TRBD1; CDR3nt: TGTGCCAGCAGCCGAACAGGGGGCCCCTACAATGAGCAGTTCTTC; CDR3aa: CASSRTGGPYNEQFF